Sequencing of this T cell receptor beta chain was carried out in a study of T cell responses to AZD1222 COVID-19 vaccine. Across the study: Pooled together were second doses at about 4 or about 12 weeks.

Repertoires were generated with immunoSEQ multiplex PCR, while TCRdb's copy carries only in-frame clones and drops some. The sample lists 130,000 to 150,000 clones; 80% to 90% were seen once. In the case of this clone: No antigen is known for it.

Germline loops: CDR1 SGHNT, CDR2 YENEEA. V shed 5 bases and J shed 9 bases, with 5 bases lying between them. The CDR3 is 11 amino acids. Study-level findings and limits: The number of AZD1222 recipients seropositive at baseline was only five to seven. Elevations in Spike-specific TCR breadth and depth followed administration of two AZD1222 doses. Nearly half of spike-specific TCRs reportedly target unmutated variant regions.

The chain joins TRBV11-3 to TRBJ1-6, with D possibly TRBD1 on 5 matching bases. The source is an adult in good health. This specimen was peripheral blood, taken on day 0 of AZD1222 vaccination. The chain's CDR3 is CASSQGSPLHF. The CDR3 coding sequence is TGTGCCAGCAGCCAGGGTTCACCCCTCCACTTT.